Below are 12 T cell receptor beta chains sequenced from a single sample in a study of shared clonotypes between healthy human individuals. CD45RO-negative, CCR7-selected cells formed the naive CD8 fraction, which excluded terminally differentiated effector memory CD45RA+ cells. Sequenced by immunoSEQ multiplex PCR; TCRdb stores in-frame clones only, minus some. Counted here are about 2.1 million clones, around 93% occurring once; the ten biggest clones make up more than 1.5%. Source material: naive CD8+ T cells from PBMCs. Every receptor here comes from a man aged 18 to 30 in good health. Some clones in this sample may be carry-over from other donors' samples.

V usage is TRBV5-1 and J usage is TRBJ1-1; 7 bases line up with TRBD1. Germline V CDR1 and CDR2: SGHRS, YFSETQ. V lost 0 bases and J lost 0; bases outside the gene matches: 11. This CDR3 contains 18 residues. CDR3 DNA sequence: TGCGCCAGCAGCTTGGCCAGGCGGGACAGCAACCTGAACACTGAAGCTTTCTTT. Protein product: CASSLARRDSNLNTEAFF.

This clone was detected only once. V is TRBV7-3 and J is TRBJ2-3; 14 nucleotides match TRBD2. The J segment lost 3 bases and the V segment lost 5 bases, leaving 7 bases of the junction unmatched. Per germline, CDR1 SGHTA and CDR2 FQGTGA. The CDR3 runs 17 residues. The CDR3 region is CASSPEGLAGVTDTQYF. The CDR3 DNA sequence: TGTGCCAGCAGCCCCGAGGGACTAGCGGGAGTGACAGATACGCAGTATTTT.

This chain links TRBV6-1 with TRBJ1-5; D uncertain. V lost 2 bases and J lost 0, with 5 bases in between. Per germline, CDR1 MNHNS and CDR2 SASEGT. The length of the CDR3 is 14 residues. The CDR3: CASSETDSNQPQHF. In DNA form, the CDR3 reads TGTGCCAGCAGTGAAACCGATAGCAATCAGCCCCAGCATTTT.

V usage is TRBV6-6 and J usage is TRBJ2-3, with 12 bases fitting TRBD2. This CDR3 contains 15 residues. With V trimmed by 5 bases and J by 14 bases, 14 bases remained unmatched. The germline CDR1 and CDR2 sequences are MNHNY and SVGAGI (reference sequence). For the CDR3, the DNA is TGTGCCAGCAGTGCAACTCTAGCGGGGGGGGTTTCATGGTATTTT. This translates into CASSATLAGGVSWYF.

This clone has just one count. The gene calls are TRBV7-9 and TRBJ1-5, with D possibly being TRBD1 (5 bases). CDR3 length: 13 amino acids. Trimming stripped 5 bases from V and 8 bases from J, with 13 bases between. CDR1 is SEHNR, CDR2 FQNEAQ, per germline (reference sequence). The CDR3 spells CASSLRDLEPQHF. CDR3 in DNA: TGTGCCAGCAGCCTCCGGGACTTGGAGCCCCAGCATTTT.

This sequence joins TRBV28 and TRBJ1-5; D is unresolved. Trimming took off 4 bases at V and 0 bases at J, with 7 bases between the two ends. The CDR3 runs 14 residues. Germline V gene sequence: CDR1 MDHEN, CDR2 SYDVKM. The DNA of the CDR3 is TGTGCCAGCAGTTCGTATCATAGCAATCAGCCCCAGCATTTT. Amino acids: CASSSYHSNQPQHF.

This chain uses TRBV6-1 with TRBJ2-1; maybe TRBD2 (6 bases). Germline V gene sequence: CDR1 MNHNS, CDR2 SASEGT. The germline V and J ends were trimmed by 4 bases and 0 bases, with 10 bases remaining between them. The CDR3 has 15 amino acids. The CDR3 nucleotides read TGTGCCAGCAGTGGAGACGGGAGCTCCTACAATGAGCAGTTCTTC. Translation: CASSGDGSSYNEQFF.

Only one count was recorded for this clone. The gene calls are TRBV29-1 and TRBJ2-5, with D possibly called TRBD1 or TRBD2 (5 bases each). Germline CDR1 reads SQVTM; CDR2 reads ANQGSEA. The V gene lost 6 bases and the J gene lost 4 bases, with 18 bases spanning the gap. The CDR3 spans 14 residues. The CDR3 DNA reads TGCAGCGTAGACCCCGGGACGCCGCGAGAGACCCAGTACTTC. Translating gives CSVDPGTPRETQYF.

The chain uses TRBV6-6 and TRBJ1-5; 7 nucleotides align to TRBD1. This CDR3 is built from 12 residues. In germline, CDR1 is MNHNY, CDR2 SVGAGI (reference sequence). Germline trimming cut 6 bases from V and 15 bases from J; bases unmatched to any gene: 11. The CDR3 DNA reads TGTGCCAGCAGCCTCGACAGGGACTCCTGGCATTTT. Amino acid sequence: CASSLDRDSWHF.

The chain couples TRBV29-1 to TRBJ1-1; D remains ambiguous. Trimming cost V 5 bases and J 4 bases, with 8 bases left between them. Germline V CDR1 and CDR2: SQVTM, ANQGSEA. This CDR3 is 11 amino acids long. Here the CDR3 DNA reads TGCAGCGTTTTCATGAGCACTGAAGCTTTCTTT. Its protein is CSVFMSTEAFF.

The table lists this clone with a few counts. The chain combines TRBV2 with TRBJ1-2, with D possibly matching TRBD1 (6 bases). This CDR3 is 15 amino acids long. Trimming stripped 6 bases from V and 4 bases from J, with 18 bases between. Per the germline V gene, CDR1 is SNHLY and CDR2 is FYNNEI. The CDR3 DNA is TGTGCCAGCAGCCCACGAGGACAGCTCCTCTATGGCTACACCTTC. As protein: CASSPRGQLLYGYTF.

The chain is built from TRBV2 and TRBJ1-1, with D uncertain. Germline CDR1 and CDR2: SNHLY and FYNNEI. The CDR3 sequence is 13 residues long. V lost 6 bases and J 7 bases, leaving 15 bases between the germline ends. CDR3 DNA: TGTGCCAGCAGCCCAGTCCTTTGGGGTGAAGCTTTCTTT. It specifies CASSPVLWGEAFF.